The rows below give T cell receptor beta chains drawn from one sample of a study of CXCR3-negative and CXCR3-positive naive CD8 T cells. TCRdb re-called the 5' RACE reads; every CDR3 protein appears as one record, without DNA. In all, the sample yields tens of thousands of distinct CDR3 sequences. The sequencing sample was made of naive CXCR3+ CD8+ T cells from blood. The receptors here all came from a human donor in good health. Some clones in this sample may be carry-over from other donors' samples. CDR3s include the opening cysteine and the closing phenylalanine or tryptophan.

V gene: TRBV7-8; CDR3 length: 17; J gene: TRBJ2-1; CDR3 protein: CASSLNPREAAYNEQFF
V gene: TRBV12-3/TRBV12-4; CDR3 length: 12; J gene: TRBJ1-1; CDR3 protein: CASSREGTEAFF
V gene: TRBV5-3; CDR3 length: 18; J gene: TRBJ2-1; CDR3 protein: CEFGLGESLPRDRNEQFF
V gene: TRBV11-3; CDR3 length: 14; J gene: TRBJ2-7; CDR3 protein: CASSFSGQAYEQYF
V gene: TRBV7-6; CDR3 length: 15; J gene: TRBJ2-1; CDR3 protein: CASSLVGVAYNEQFF
V gene: TRBV7-6; CDR3 length: 16; J gene: TRBJ2-6; CDR3 protein: CASSLAGGTGANVLTF
V gene: TRBV6-2/TRBV6-3; CDR3 length: 13; J gene: TRBJ1-5; CDR3 protein: CASLEGSNQPQHF
V gene: TRBV27; CDR3 length: 14; J gene: TRBJ2-7; CDR3 protein: CASSLAVTSYEQYF
V gene: TRBV29-1; CDR3 length: 12; J gene: TRBJ2-3; CDR3 protein: CSVLLQPDTQYF
V gene: TRBV20-1; CDR3 length: 16; J gene: TRBJ1-4; CDR3 protein: CSASSTPGRMDEKLFF
V gene: TRBV12-3/TRBV12-4; CDR3 length: 16; J gene: TRBJ2-2; CDR3 protein: CASSLGRGLGTGELFF
V gene: TRBV28; CDR3 length: 14; J gene: TRBJ2-1; CDR3 protein: CASSRMTSGNEQFF
V gene: TRBV12-3/TRBV12-4; CDR3 length: 14; J gene: TRBJ1-2; CDR3 protein: CASSPPGGNYGYTF
V gene: TRBV10-3; CDR3 length: 16; J gene: TRBJ2-6; CDR3 protein: CAISGDTGKRANVLTF
V gene: TRBV5-1; CDR3 length: 12; J gene: TRBJ2-7; CDR3 protein: CASSGTGDEQYF
V gene: TRBV28; CDR3 length: 15; J gene: TRBJ1-3; CDR3 protein: CASSLTGRSGNTIYF
V gene: TRBV23-1; CDR3 length: 12; J gene: TRBJ2-1; CDR3 protein: CASSQIGRLQFF
V gene: TRBV14; CDR3 length: 13; J gene: TRBJ2-3; CDR3 protein: CASSQGEGLTQYF
V gene: TRBV24-1; CDR3 length: 15; J gene: TRBJ2-1; CDR3 protein: CATSETGYLYNEQFF
V gene: TRBV24-1; CDR3 length: 17; J gene: TRBJ2-2; CDR3 protein: CATSEIGGSLNTGELFF
V gene: TRBV4-1; CDR3 length: 17; J gene: TRBJ2-1; CDR3 protein: CASSQGALAGGLNEQFF
V gene: TRBV28; CDR3 length: 14; J gene: TRBJ2-5; CDR3 protein: CASSLFQTGETQYF
V gene: TRBV7-6; CDR3 length: 13; J gene: TRBJ1-1; CDR3 protein: CASSSGLNTEAFF
V gene: TRBV20-1; CDR3 length: 13; J gene: TRBJ2-7; CDR3 protein: CSARTGSSYEQYF
V gene: TRBV29-1; CDR3 length: 11; J gene: TRBJ1-2; CDR3 protein: CSGTAGSGYTF
V gene: TRBV10-3; CDR3 length: 13; J gene: TRBJ2-1; CDR3 protein: CAIGRDGYNEQFF
V gene: TRBV9; CDR3 length: 14; J gene: TRBJ2-2; CDR3 protein: CASSATDTTGELFF